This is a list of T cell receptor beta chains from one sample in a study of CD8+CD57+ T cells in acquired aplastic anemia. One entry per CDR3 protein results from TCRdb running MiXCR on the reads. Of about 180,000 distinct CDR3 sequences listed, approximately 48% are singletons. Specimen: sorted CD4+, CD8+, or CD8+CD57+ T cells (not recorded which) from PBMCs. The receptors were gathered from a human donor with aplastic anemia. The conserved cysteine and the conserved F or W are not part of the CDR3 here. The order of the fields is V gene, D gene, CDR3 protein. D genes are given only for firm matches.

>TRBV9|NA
ASSVGLASDTQY
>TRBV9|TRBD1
ASRGTGNTEAF
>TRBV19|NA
ASSIIEKGNQPQH
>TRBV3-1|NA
ASSRTVNTGELF
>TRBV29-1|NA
SDKQGYNSPLH
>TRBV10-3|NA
AIARGGGYEQY
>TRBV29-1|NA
SVEGAGKAEQY
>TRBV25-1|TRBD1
ASSAGQAKTDTQY
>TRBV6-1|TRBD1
ASSSGTGGYTEAF
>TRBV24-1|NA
ATSDGYNEQF
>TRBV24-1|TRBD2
ATSVAGSGRRNEQF
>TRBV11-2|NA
ASSLGGAQSYNEQF
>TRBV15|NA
ATSRGGAGVHEQY
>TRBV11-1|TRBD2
ASSFPGLAGNEQF
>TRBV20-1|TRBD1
SAYPRQGHGYT
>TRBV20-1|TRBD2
SARAVASGSLETQY
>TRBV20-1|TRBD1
SALAGGIDEQY
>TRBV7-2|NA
ASTDSINTEAF
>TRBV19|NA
ASSIGQGVETQY
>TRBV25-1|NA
ASSDPAGGFNSPLH
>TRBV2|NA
ASRSWGSSYEQY
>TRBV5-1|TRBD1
ASERRAGTGETQY
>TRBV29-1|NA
ASVGGVNTDTQY
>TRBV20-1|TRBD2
SARFSGETYNEQF
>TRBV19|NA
ASSIRSGAYEQY
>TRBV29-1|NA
SVYGGQNTGELF
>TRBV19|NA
ASSIPGTGNYGYT